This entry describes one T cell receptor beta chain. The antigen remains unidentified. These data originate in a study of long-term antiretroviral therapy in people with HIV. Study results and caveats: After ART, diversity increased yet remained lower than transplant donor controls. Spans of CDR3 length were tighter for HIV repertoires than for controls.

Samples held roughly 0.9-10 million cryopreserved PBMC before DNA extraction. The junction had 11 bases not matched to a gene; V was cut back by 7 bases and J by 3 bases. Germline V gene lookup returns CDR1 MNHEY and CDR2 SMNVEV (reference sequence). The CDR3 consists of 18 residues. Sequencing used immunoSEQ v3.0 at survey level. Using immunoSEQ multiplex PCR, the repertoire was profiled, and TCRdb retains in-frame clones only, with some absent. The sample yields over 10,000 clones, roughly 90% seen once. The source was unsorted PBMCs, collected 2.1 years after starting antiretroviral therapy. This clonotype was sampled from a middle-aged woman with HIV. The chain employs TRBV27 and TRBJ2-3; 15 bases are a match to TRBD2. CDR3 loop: CASTRTSGGAIGTDTQYF. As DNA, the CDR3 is TGTGCCAGCACTCGGACTAGCGGGGGGGCAATAGGTACAGATACGCAGTATTTT.